Listed below are T cell receptor beta chains from one sample, sequenced in a study of blood T cells in healthy people across ages. One entry per CDR3 protein results from TCRdb running MiXCR on the 5' RACE reads. Here the sample spans 1.5 million to 2 million distinct CDR3 sequences, 49% being singletons. Sequenced sample: blood. These receptor sequences come from a woman aged 40 to 50 in good health. The CDR3 runs from the conserved cysteine through the conserved F or W. The order of the fields is V gene, D gene, J gene, clone size, CDR3 DNA, CDR3 protein. D genes are given only for firm matches. Clone size is given for some rows only: seen once, a few or many times, or a class if the clone is expanded.

>TRBV5-1|TRBD2|TRBJ2-1|NA
TGCGCCAGCAGCGCGAACGGACTAGCGGGGGTCGTCAATGAGCAGTTCTTC
CASSANGLAGVVNEQFF
>TRBV20-1|NA|TRBJ1-2|NA
TGCAGTGCTAAAAGACCCGGACAGAGCCTCTATGGCTACACCTTC
CSAKRPGQSLYGYTF
>TRBV20-1|TRBD2|TRBJ2-5|NA
TGCAGTGCTAGGAGTGGAAGCGGGGTGTACCAAGCGACCCAGTACTTC
CSARSGSGVYQATQYF
>TRBV2|NA|TRBJ1-1|once
TGTGCCAGCAGTGCTCATCGGGCCAGGGAGTCTGAAGCTTTCTTT
CASSAHRARESEAFF
>TRBV7-2|TRBD1|TRBJ1-6|NA
TGTGCCAGCAGCTTAGACCGGGACAGGGGTTCACCCCTCCACTTT
CASSLDRDRGSPLHF
>TRBV10-3|NA|TRBJ2-1|NA
TGTGCCATCAGTGACGGGCTAAATACTAACAATGAGCAGTTCTTC
CAISDGLNTNNEQFF
>TRBV14|NA|TRBJ1-2|NA
TGTGCCAACAGCCAAGAGAATAGGGCGGCGGGCTACACCTTC
CANSQENRAAGYTF
>TRBV12-3/TRBV12-4|TRBD1|TRBJ2-7|NA
TGTGCCAGCAGTTTTTGTTTAGGGACAGGGCCCTACGAGCAGTACTTC
CASSFCLGTGPYEQYF
>TRBV7-2|TRBD1|TRBJ1-6|NA
TGTGCCAGCAGATGGACAGGGACGGGTTCACCCCTCCACTTT
CASRWTGTGSPLHF
>TRBV21-1|NA|TRBJ2-6|NA
TGTGCCAGCAGCAGGCCGGGACAGGGTTGCTCTGGGGCCAACGTCCTGACTTTC
CASSRPGQGCSGANVLTF
>TRBV28|NA|TRBJ1-2|NA
TGTGCCAGCAGTTCCCTGAGTAGAGGCTACACCTTC
CASSSLSRGYTF
>TRBV9|TRBD1|TRBJ2-3|few
TGTGCCAGCAGCAGTGTACAGGGGGATACGCAGTATTTT
CASSSVQGDTQYF
>TRBV5-1|NA|TRBJ2-5|NA
TGCGCCAGCAGCTTGGGGCGAGGAATAGCCCAAGAGACCCAGTACTTC
CASSLGRGIAQETQYF
>TRBV29-1|NA|TRBJ1-5|few
TGCAGCGTCGAGTTCGGGTCTGGTCAGCCCCAGCATTTT
CSVEFGSGQPQHF
>TRBV20-1|TRBD1|TRBJ2-5|NA
TGCAGTGCTGATGACAGGGTACGCGAGACCCAGTACTTC
CSADDRVRETQYF
>TRBV5-1|TRBD1|TRBJ1-4|NA
TGCGCCAGCGGCTTGGCCAGGGGGCCGGTTGAAAAACTGTTTTTT
CASGLARGPVEKLFF
>TRBV6-2/TRBV6-3|NA|TRBJ1-5|many
TGTGCCAGCAGTTACTCAGGGGGCAATCAGCCCCAGCATTTT
CASSYSGGNQPQHF
>TRBV4-3|NA|TRBJ1-2|few
TGCGCCAGCAGCCACCTCGGGGGTCGTGGCTACACCTTC
CASSHLGGRGYTF
>TRBV2|NA|TRBJ2-7|NA
TGTGCCAGCATCCGGGACACCCGAAAGGGGGAGCAGTACTTC
CASIRDTRKGEQYF
>TRBV15|NA|TRBJ2-7|NA
TGTGCCACCAGCAGACGGTTTCTCTACGAGCAGTACTTC
CATSRRFLYEQYF
>TRBV28|NA|TRBJ1-2|few
TGTGCCAGCAGTTCCCTGGGGATAGATGGCTACACCTTC
CASSSLGIDGYTF
>TRBV12-3/TRBV12-4|TRBD2|TRBJ2-5|few
TGTGCCAGTGGCAGAGCGGGGGGGAGAGAGACCCAGTACTTC
CASGRAGGRETQYF
>TRBV28|NA|TRBJ2-3|NA
TGTGCCAGCAGCCCATATAGGGATATACAGTATTTT
CASSPYRDIQYF
>TRBV27|NA|TRBJ2-3|once
TGTGCCAGCGTCGGACGGTTCACAGATACGCAGTATTTT
CASVGRFTDTQYF
>TRBV27|TRBD1|TRBJ2-7|NA
TGTGCCAGCACTTCCCCTCCGGGACAGGGGGGCCTTTCCTACGAGCAGTACTTC
CASTSPPGQGGLSYEQYF
>TRBV4-1|NA|TRBJ2-3|NA
TGCGCCAGCAGCCTGTCGGGTTTTGGCGATACGCAGTATTTT
CASSLSGFGDTQYF
>TRBV4-2|NA|TRBJ1-1|NA
TGTGCCAGCAGCCATCCCTCCCGGGCAGGGACTTACACTGAAGCTTTCTTT
CASSHPSRAGTYTEAFF
>TRBV7-9|NA|TRBJ1-1|NA
TGTGCCAGCAGCCTTCGGAATGAAGCTTTCTTT
CASSLRNEAFF
>TRBV29-1|NA|TRBJ1-1|NA
TGCAGCGTTGAAAACACCAACACTGAAGCTTTCTTT
CSVENTNTEAFF
>TRBV6-1|TRBD1|TRBJ2-1|NA
TGTGCCAGCAGTGAAGTCAGGGGGCTCGGTGAGCAGTTCTTC
CASSEVRGLGEQFF
>TRBV7-2|NA|TRBJ2-1|few
TGTGCCAGCAGCTTAGGACAGGACTTTTTCAATGAGCAGTTCTTC
CASSLGQDFFNEQFF
>TRBV6-5|NA|TRBJ1-5|once
TGTGCCAGCAGTTACTCCGGGCAGGGCTATCAGCCCCAGCATTTT
CASSYSGQGYQPQHF
>TRBV15|NA|TRBJ2-4|few
TGTGCCACCAGCAGAGGGGGCGGTTTCGTTCAGTACTTC
CATSRGGGFVQYF
>TRBV27|TRBD2|TRBJ2-1|few
TGTGCCAGCACCCTAGCGGGGGGCTACAATGAGCAGTTCTTC
CASTLAGGYNEQFF
>TRBV14|TRBD1|TRBJ1-2|NA
TGTGCCAGCAGCCAAGGACGGAGGACAGGGGGCAATGGCTACACCTTC
CASSQGRRTGGNGYTF
>TRBV6-2/TRBV6-3|TRBD2|TRBJ2-3|few
TGTGCCAGCGGGCGACCGGGACTAGCGGGGGACAGCACAGATACGCAGTATTTT
CASGRPGLAGDSTDTQYF
>TRBV28|NA|TRBJ2-5|NA
TGTGCCAGCAGCACTGTTGAGACCCAGTACTTC
CASSTVETQYF
>TRBV6-1|NA|TRBJ1-1|NA
TGTGCCAGCAGGATAACAGCTGGAGGGGTGGACACTGAAGCTTTCTTT
CASRITAGGVDTEAFF
>TRBV4-2|NA|TRBJ1-4|once
TGTGCCAGCAGCCCAGAACTGGTTTCAACTAATGAAAAACTGTTTTTT
CASSPELVSTNEKLFF
>TRBV5-1|TRBD1|TRBJ2-7|NA
TGCGCCAGCAGCTCCCACGGACAGGGGGAGGATTACGAGCAGTACTTC
CASSSHGQGEDYEQYF
>TRBV10-1|TRBD1|TRBJ2-7|NA
TGCGCCAGCAGCCGGGACAGGGGGTACAAGCAGTACTTC
CASSRDRGYKQYF